A selection of T cell receptor beta chains follows, all from one sample in a study of T cells after yellow fever vaccination. TCRdb redid the calling of the 5' RACE reads with MiXCR, one entry per CDR3 protein. The table lists approximately 550,000 distinct CDR3 sequences, 15% to 20% of them singletons. Sequencing was performed on PBMCs, taken 15 days after the yellow fever booster vaccination. The receptor set was obtained from a man aged 30 to 45 who received the YFV17D yellow fever vaccine. Each CDR3 is given with its conserved first and last residue. Clone size is not always given. Where it is, it says once, few, many or a class for expanded clones.

v_call	j_call	clone_size	cdr3_aa
TRBV5-1	TRBJ2-5	NA	CASSLDVALAIGTQYF
TRBV7-2	TRBJ1-4	few	CASSFVGAGNEKLFF
TRBV18	TRBJ1-2	NA	CASSPNWEEGYTF
TRBV12-3/TRBV12-4	TRBJ2-5	NA	CASSSGDHNQETQYF
TRBV7-2	TRBJ2-1	few	CASSSLAGRHNEQFF
TRBV28	TRBJ1-5	few	CASSLRIQPQHF
TRBV15	TRBJ2-1	NA	CATSRGEGVNEQFF
TRBV11-2	TRBJ2-3	NA	CASSLDRRADTQYF
TRBV18	TRBJ2-5	few	CASSPGTLPEGTQYF
TRBV30	TRBJ2-7	few	CAWSVGAASSYEQYF
TRBV9	TRBJ2-7	few	CASSVDREVNEQYF
TRBV7-3	TRBJ2-1	few	CATRGGPYNEQFF
TRBV20-1	TRBJ2-1	few	CSARVGLHYNEQFF
TRBV9	TRBJ2-3	few	CASSEGTSGRTDTQYF
TRBV20-1	TRBJ1-2	few	CSAGAPGGLNYGYTF
TRBV6-5	TRBJ1-1	NA	CASSPGAPDTEAFF
TRBV5-1	TRBJ2-1	NA	CASSPPPSSGAIYNEQFF
TRBV20-1	TRBJ2-7	NA	CSASSSTYEQYF
TRBV12-3/TRBV12-4	TRBJ2-7	NA	CASSLRGGGSPYEQYF
TRBV11-1	TRBJ2-1	NA	CASSPTSGRASGSGEQFF
TRBV5-1	TRBJ2-1	many	CASSLGASGSYNEQFF
TRBV14	TRBJ2-1	NA	CASSQQGLAGGNEQFF
TRBV27	TRBJ2-7	NA	CASRPGGHSYEQYF
TRBV7-2	TRBJ1-6	few	CASSTSQADSPLHF
TRBV4-3	TRBJ2-5	few	CASSQRPGGEETQYF
TRBV7-2	TRBJ2-1	few	CASSSSSAGRSNEQFF
TRBV10-2	TRBJ2-7	NA	CASSEPHVLNAGTRGDEQYF
TRBV18	TRBJ2-7	once	CASSPPSQGGEQYF
TRBV12-3/TRBV12-4	TRBJ1-4	few	CASSPGVPNEKLFF
TRBV18	TRBJ2-1	few	CASSPSQGSSYNEQFF
TRBV20-1	TRBJ2-5	NA	CSARDGAGQETQYF
TRBV29-1	TRBJ2-5	NA	CSVVGNLQETQYF
TRBV12-3/TRBV12-4	TRBJ1-1	few	CASRPQLSAGEAFF
TRBV20-1	TRBJ2-7	NA	CSARDSLLVAYEQYF
TRBV5-1	TRBJ2-7	NA	CASSLEASEQYF
TRBV28	TRBJ2-7	few	CASTSRSASGFPSYEQYF
TRBV6-2/TRBV6-3	TRBJ1-5	NA	CASGTSNQPQHF
TRBV6-5	TRBJ2-7	many	CASIPRAGAYEQYF
TRBV5-6	TRBJ2-1	NA	CASRLLAGGPSSEQFF
TRBV19	TRBJ1-1	few	CASNPGNTEAFF
TRBV7-2	TRBJ2-7	few	CASSARDRGTYEQYF
TRBV3-1	TRBJ2-7	NA	CASSRMEGEQYF
TRBV6-2/TRBV6-3	TRBJ2-7	NA	CASSYPPQTSGRTYEQYF
TRBV5-1	TRBJ1-3	few	CASRPDSYSGNTIYF
TRBV20-1	TRBJ2-3	few	CSASVVRGDTQYF
TRBV15	TRBJ2-3	NA	CATSRDGNTQYF
TRBV18	TRBJ2-5	many	CASSPGFVVGETQYF
TRBV6-2/TRBV6-3	TRBJ2-1	few	CASSYSYLVAGSYNEQFF
TRBV24-1	TRBJ2-1	NA	CATSGDMGAYSYNEQFF
TRBV20-1	TRBJ2-1	NA	CSARGGNEDEQFF
TRBV28	TRBJ2-3	few	CASSLPDMAQYF
TRBV12-3/TRBV12-4	TRBJ2-1	few	CASSRAGGAYNEQFF
TRBV10-1	TRBJ2-3	NA	CASRSSAADTQYF
TRBV29-1	TRBJ2-5	NA	CSGTLAGRGETQYF
TRBV28	TRBJ1-4	NA	CASSLPRYEKLFF
TRBV20-1	TRBJ1-1	NA	CSARADRYTEAFF
TRBV5-1	TRBJ2-3	NA	CASSSWPTDTQYF
TRBV7-2	TRBJ2-7	NA	CASRPGQAFYEQYF
TRBV30	TRBJ2-3	NA	CAWSGWGRSPTQYF
TRBV2	TRBJ2-7	NA	CASSVLADQYF